The clone carrying this T cell receptor beta chain appeared a few times. Its antigen is as yet unknown. This sample was included in a study of T cell repertoires in cytomegalovirus infection. Study as a whole: A matching HLA type, together with CMV infection, was signaled by public TCR beta signatures.

V lost 3 bases, J lost 2 bases, and 5 bases lay in between. In germline, CDR1 is DFQATT, CDR2 SNEGSKA (reference sequence). This CDR3 contains 11 residues. TCRdb reanalysed the reads using MiXCR and keeps one entry per CDR3 protein. The table has some 680,000 distinct CDR3 sequences, 35% to 40% seen once. Whole-study results and caveats: Summed frequency of public TCR beta families distinguished CMV carriers with the relevant HLA. HLA-C-restricted TCR beta clonotypes specific for CMV led the ex vivo response.

The clonotype was recovered from a human donor in good health (CMV status not recorded). Some clones in this sample may be carry-over from other donors' samples. The gene calls are TRBV20-1 and TRBJ2-7; D ambiguous. The source material was PBMCs. As DNA, the CDR3 is TGCAGTGCTAGTGGTCCCTACGAGCAGTACTTC. Encoded protein: CSASGPYEQYF.